The entry that follows covers one TCR beta chain sequence. What it binds is unknown. The sample comes from a study of graft-versus-host responses after intestinal transplantation. Study at large: Multivisceral, liver-intestinal, or isolated intestinal transplants were given to recipients. All recipients were given anti-thymocyte globulin induction, and tacrolimus and steroids were then administered for around three years. Whole-study results and caveats: There were GvH clones found in recipient marrow, and some of them appeared first in ileum or blood. Allografts carried high graft-versus-host to host-versus-graft clonal ratios in patients having graft-donor T cell macrochimerism.

Sequenced by immunoSEQ multiplex PCR; TCRdb stores in-frame clones only, minus some. The data contain about 90,000 clones, roughly 90% of them singletons. Germline V lookup: CDR1 MNHEY, CDR2 SMNVEV (reference sequence). V gave up 8 bases and J gave up 9 bases, with 13 bases separating them. This CDR3 has 11 residues. Specimen: unstimulated CD4+ T cells sorted from spleen or lymph node cells, collected before intestinal transplant. This TCR derives from a human donor who received an intestinal transplant. The V and J genes are TRBV27 and TRBJ2-5, with D tentatively TRBD2 (6 bases). CDR3 DNA: TGTGCCAGCGGGACTTCCCGAGCCCAGTACTTC. Translating it yields CASGTSRAQYF.